This TCR beta chain is drawn from a study of regulatory T cells in long-lasting Graves disease. V was cut by 6 bases and J by 2 bases, with 11 bases left in between. Germline V gene sequence: CDR1 DFQATT, CDR2 SNEGSKA (reference sequence). CDR3 length: 13 amino acids. This clonotype was recorded a few times. Specified time point: newly diagnosed GD, antithyroid drugs for less than 3 months. PBMC RNA was the source of the TCR library. It was American Thyroid Association guidelines that determined Graves' disease diagnosis. TCR beta libraries were built with iRepertoire HTBI primers and Arm-PCR of CDR3 regions. TCRdb independently ran MiXCR on the multiplex PCR reads; one entry per CDR3 protein. The table has some 250,000 distinct CDR3 sequences, over 20% seen once.

This clonotype was sampled from a female donor with Graves disease. The chain combines TRBV20-1 with TRBJ1-5; D gene ambiguous. The sample here was peripheral blood mononuclear cells (PBMCs), taken at new diagnosis, from a patient treated with antithyroid drugs. The CDR3 DNA sequence: TGCAGTGCCCTGCCACCGGGCAATCAGCCCCAGCATTTT. Translation gives CSALPPGNQPQHF.